This TCR beta chain came from a study of blood T cell repertoires in COVID-19. Study-level background: Samples taken during acute and convalescent COVID-19 were collected in the United States, Italy and Spain. Sample material is recorded as cDNA or gDNA derived from T cells, B-cell-depleted T cells, or PBMCs.

Germline V gives CDR1 SGHRS, CDR2 YFSETQ. The CDR3 covers 12 residues. With 2 bases clipped from V and 14 bases from J, the junction kept 7 bases outside the gene matches. Assay used: immunoSEQ multiplex PCR; TCRdb lists only in-frame clones, some missing. The table lists 200,000 to 250,000 clones, 65% to 90% of them singletons. The rearrangement links TRBV5-1 to TRBJ2-1; TRBD1 agrees at 7 bases. This sequence was found in a man in his fifties with active or convalescent COVID-19. The source material was peripheral blood. The CDR3: CASSFSTGVEFF. The CDR3 DNA reads TGCGCCAGCAGCTTCTCAACAGGGGTGGAGTTCTTC.